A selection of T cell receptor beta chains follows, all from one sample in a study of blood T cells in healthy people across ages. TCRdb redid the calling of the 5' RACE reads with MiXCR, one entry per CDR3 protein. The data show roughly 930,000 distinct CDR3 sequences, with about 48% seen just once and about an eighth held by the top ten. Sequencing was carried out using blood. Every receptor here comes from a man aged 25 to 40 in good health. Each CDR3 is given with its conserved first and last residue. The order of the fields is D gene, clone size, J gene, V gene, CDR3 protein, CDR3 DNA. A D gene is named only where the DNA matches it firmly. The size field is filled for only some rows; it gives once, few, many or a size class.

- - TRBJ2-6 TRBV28 CASSSTGPGANVLTF TGTGCCAGCAGCTCAACAGGGCCCGGGGCCAACGTCCTGACTTTC
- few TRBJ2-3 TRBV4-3 CASSQDPLAFRRYF TGCGCCAGCAGCCAAGACCCTTTAGCGTTTCGTCGGTATTTT
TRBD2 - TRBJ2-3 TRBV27 CASSAQRGAITDTQYF TGTGCCAGCAGTGCACAGCGGGGGGCGATCACAGATACGCAGTATTTT
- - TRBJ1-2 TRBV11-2 CASSLRRSYGYTF TGTGCCAGCAGCTTAAGGAGGAGCTATGGCTACACCTTC
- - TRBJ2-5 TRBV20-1 CSAFPRQHQETQYF TGCAGTGCCTTTCCCCGACAGCACCAAGAGACCCAGTACTTC
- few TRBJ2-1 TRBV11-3 CASSLDRANNEQFF TGTGCCAGCAGCTTAGATCGGGCGAACAATGAGCAGTTCTTC
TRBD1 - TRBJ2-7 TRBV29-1 CSVDRTGSLGEQYF TGCAGCGTCGACCGGACAGGGTCATTGGGCGAGCAGTACTTC
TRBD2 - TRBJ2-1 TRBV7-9 CASSLAFAASGGSYNEQFF TGTGCCAGCAGCTTAGCCTTCGCGGCTAGCGGGGGGTCCTACAATGAGCAGTTCTTC
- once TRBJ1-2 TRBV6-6 CASSYSSGGRISGYTF TGTGCCAGCAGTTACTCGAGTGGGGGCCGTATCTCTGGCTACACCTTC
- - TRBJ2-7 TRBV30 CAWSVPGQMTYEQYF TGTGCCTGGAGTGTACCGGGACAAATGACCTACGAGCAGTACTTC
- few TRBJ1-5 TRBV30 CAWNSYSNQPQHF TGTGCCTGGAACAGTTATAGCAATCAGCCCCAGCATTTT
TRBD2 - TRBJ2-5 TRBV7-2 CASSLIGTSGLTYNEQYF TGTGCCAGCAGCTTGATCGGGACTAGCGGCCTTACCTACAATGAGCAGTACTTC
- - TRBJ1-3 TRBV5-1 CASSLDLMAGNTIYF TGCGCCAGCAGCTTGGACCTGATGGCGGGAAACACCATATATTTT
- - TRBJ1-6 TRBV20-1 CSASGGQGNNSPLHF TGCAGTGCTAGTGGTGGGCAGGGCAATAATTCACCCCTCCACTTT
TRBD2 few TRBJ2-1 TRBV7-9 CASSPTALALNEQFF TGTGCCAGCAGCCCAACCGCACTAGCGTTAAATGAGCAGTTCTTC
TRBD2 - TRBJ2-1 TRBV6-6 CASSGLAGARQFF TGTGCCAGCAGCGGACTAGCGGGGGCCCGACAGTTCTTC
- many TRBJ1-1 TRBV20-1 CSARPYGESPNTEAFF TGCAGTGCTAGGCCCTACGGAGAGTCCCCGAACACTGAAGCTTTCTTT
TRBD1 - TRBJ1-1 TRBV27 CASRTRGRGTEAFF TGTGCCAGCAGGACCAGGGGGAGAGGGACTGAAGCTTTCTTT
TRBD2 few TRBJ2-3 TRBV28 CASSPGDYTDTQYF TGTGCCAGCAGTCCGGGGGACTACACAGATACGCAGTATTTT
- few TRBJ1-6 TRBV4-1 CASSQEGARGTRNSPLHF TGCGCCAGCAGCCAAGAGGGGGCAAGAGGTACGCGAAATTCACCCCTCCACTTT
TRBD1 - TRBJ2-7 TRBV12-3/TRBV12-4 CASRPTTGGYNEQYF TGTGCCAGCAGACCAACGACAGGGGGCTACAACGAGCAGTACTTC
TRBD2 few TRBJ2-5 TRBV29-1 CSMTSGGVSREQYF TGCAGCATGACTAGCGGGGGGGTATCTCGGGAGCAGTACTTC
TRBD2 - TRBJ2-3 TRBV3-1 CASKAAGANTDTQYF TGTGCCAGCAAGGCAGCGGGGGCTAACACAGATACGCAGTATTTT
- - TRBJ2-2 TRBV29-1 CSVGGANTGELFF TGCAGCGTTGGGGGGGCGAACACCGGGGAGCTGTTTTTT
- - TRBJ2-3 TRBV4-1 CASSQGDGFSTGTQYF TGCGCCAGCAGCCAAGGGGACGGCTTTAGCACAGGTACGCAGTATTTT
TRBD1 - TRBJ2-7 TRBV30 CAWRKGASYEQYF TGTGCCTGGAGAAAGGGGGCCTCCTACGAGCAGTACTTC
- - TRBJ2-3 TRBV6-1 CASSEATAGLMGDTQYF TGTGCCAGCAGTGAAGCCACGGCAGGGTTAATGGGAGATACGCAGTATTTT
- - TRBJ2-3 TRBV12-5 CASAESRVWTDTQYF TGTGCTAGTGCCGAAAGTAGGGTTTGGACAGATACGCAGTATTTT
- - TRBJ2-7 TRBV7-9 CASLRTTYEQYF TGTGCCAGCCTCCGGACAACCTACGAGCAGTACTTC
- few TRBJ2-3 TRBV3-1 CASSQESSDRTDTQYF TGTGCCAGCAGCCAAGAGTCCAGTGACCGCACAGATACGCAGTATTTT
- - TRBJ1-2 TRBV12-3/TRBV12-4 CASSPQVYGYTF TGTGCCAGCAGCCCCCAGGTATATGGCTACACCTTC
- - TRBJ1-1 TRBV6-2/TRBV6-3 CASAHPTVPAFF TGTGCCAGCGCTCACCCTACAGTTCCGGCTTTCTTT
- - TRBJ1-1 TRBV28 CASSLKTGPLNTEAFF TGTGCCAGCAGTTTAAAGACAGGACCTTTGAACACTGAAGCTTTCTTT
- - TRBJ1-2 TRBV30 CAWITEIPYGYTF TGTGCCTGGATCACAGAAATACCCTATGGCTACACCTTC
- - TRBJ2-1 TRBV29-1 CSVELLTGYNGQFF TGCAGCGTTGAGCTGCTGACAGGTTACAATGGGCAGTTCTTC
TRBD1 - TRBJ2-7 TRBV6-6 CASSYSPGQGYGEQYF TGTGCCAGCAGTTACTCTCCGGGACAGGGTTATGGCGAGCAGTACTTC
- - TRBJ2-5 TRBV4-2 CASSQFGGAGETQYF TGTGCCAGCAGCCAATTTGGGGGGGCTGGGGAGACCCAGTACTTC
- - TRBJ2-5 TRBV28 CASNHIQVGEETQYF TGTGCCAGCAACCATATACAGGTTGGAGAAGAGACCCAGTACTTC
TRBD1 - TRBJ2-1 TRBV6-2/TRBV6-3 CASSYIGTGAHEQFF TGTGCCAGCAGTTATATTGGGACAGGGGCGCATGAGCAGTTCTTC
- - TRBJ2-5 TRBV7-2 CASSPESGSGQTQYF TGTGCCAGCAGCCCCGAAAGTGGAAGTGGACAGACCCAGTACTTC
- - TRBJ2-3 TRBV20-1 CSAREPILASTDTQYF TGCAGTGCTAGAGAACCCATACTAGCTAGCACAGATACGCAGTATTTT
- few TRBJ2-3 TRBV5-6 CASSPVGADTQYF TGTGCCAGCAGCCCCGTGGGGGCAGATACGCAGTATTTT
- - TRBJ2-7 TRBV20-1 CSARDLPGAYEQYF TGCAGTGCTAGAGATCTCCCAGGGGCGTACGAGCAGTACTTC
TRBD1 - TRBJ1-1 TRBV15 CATTHDRDYTEAFF TGTGCCACGACGCATGACAGGGATTATACTGAAGCTTTCTTT
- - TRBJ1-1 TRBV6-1 CASSEFRGATATEAFF TGTGCCAGCAGTGAATTTAGGGGGGCTACAGCCACTGAAGCTTTCTTT